This T cell receptor beta chain was documented in a study of regulatory T cells in long-lasting Graves disease. In building TCR beta libraries, iRepertoire HTBI primers were used together with Arm-PCR of CDR3 regions. Each CDR3 protein gets one entry after TCRdb re-called the multiplex PCR reads with MiXCR. This repertoire shows 350,000 to 500,000 distinct CDR3 sequences, 20% to 25% found once; its top ten account for roughly an eighth. Study results and caveats: Gene preferences differed: TRBV28, TRBJ1-2, TRBJ2-5 in persistent cases.

Time point described: persistent/refractory GD, antithyroid drugs over 5 years with positive TRAb. PBMC RNA was the source of the TCR library. As concerns this clonotype: Its antigen is currently unknown.

This CDR3 has 19 residues. V lost 6 bases, J lost 6 bases, and 20 bases stayed unmatched. Per the germline V gene, CDR1 is ENHRY and CDR2 is SYGVKD. The TCR originated in a female donor with Graves disease. Sequenced material: peripheral blood mononuclear cells (PBMCs), taken when the disease was refractory, from a patient treated with antithyroid drugs. The chain joins TRBV10-3 to TRBJ2-3, with 11 bases fitting TRBD1. CDR3 sequence reads: CAISPGQGEGGTAGDTQYF. The CDR3 DNA is TGTGCCATCAGCCCGGGACAGGGGGAAGGAGGGACTGCAGGGGATACGCAGTATTTT.